Following are 10 T cell receptor beta chains from one sample sequenced in a study of control samples from healthy donors and cancer patients. Profiled with immunoSEQ multiplex PCR; TCRdb holds only in-frame clones, not every one. The sample consists of 75,000 to 100,000 clones, almost 85% of them appearing once. Sequences were obtained from blood. These receptors came from a man between 60 and 75 years old in good health.

The CDR3 DNA reads as TGTGCCAGCAGCCAAGATCACGGCACAGATACGCAGTATTTT. It translates to CASSQDHGTDTQYF. The chain carries TRBV3-1 (or the pseudogene TRBV3-2) and TRBJ2-3, with D unresolved. V was shortened by 0 bases and J by 1 base, with 5 bases between the two germline ends. CDR3 length: 14 amino acids. Germline V gives CDR1 LGHDT, CDR2 YNNKEL (reference sequence).

Only a few counts were recorded for this clone. The J gene is TRBJ2-4, the V gene TRBV3-1 (or the pseudogene TRBV3-2), with TRBD2 matching over 13 bases. This CDR3 comprises 16 residues. The V gene's germline CDR1 is LGHDT and CDR2 YNNKEL (reference sequence). J was trimmed by 6 bases and V by 3 bases; bases with no gene match: 5. CDR3: CASSQTSGRTSNIQYF. CDR3 DNA: TGTGCCAGCAGCCAGACTAGCGGGAGGACCTCAAACATTCAGTACTTC.

CDR3 sequence reads: CASSPWRGDNEQFF. DNA for the CDR3: TGTGCCAGCAGTCCCTGGCGGGGAGACAATGAGCAGTTCTTC. The chain combines TRBV2 with TRBJ2-1, with a possible D match to TRBD2 (6 bases). Germline lookup yields CDR1 SNHLY and CDR2 FYNNEI. V lost 5 bases, J lost 5 bases, and 13 bases lay in between. CDR3 size: 14 residues.

The rearrangement links TRBV29-1 to TRBJ2-3, with 11 bases identical to TRBD2. This CDR3 comprises 15 residues. V shed 0 bases, J shed 6 bases, and the junction held 5 bases outside the gene matches. CDR1 is SQVTM, CDR2 ANQGSEA, per germline. The chain's CDR3 is CSVEDLVAGGDTQYF. The CDR3 DNA reads TGCAGCGTTGAAGATCTGGTAGCGGGAGGGGATACGCAGTATTTT.

V usage is TRBV10-1 and J usage is TRBJ1-1; D is unclear. V gave up 0 bases and J gave up 1 base, with 6 bases separating them. This CDR3 is 14 amino acids long. CDR1 and CDR2 (germline): WNHNN, SYGVQD (reference sequence). The chain's CDR3 is CASSESGKNTEAFF. Here the CDR3 DNA reads TGCGCCAGCAGTGAGTCGGGGAAGAACACTGAAGCTTTCTTT.

This clone was seen once. The CDR3, as DNA: TGTGCCAGCAGCTGGGGGCGGGGGGCCTACGAGCAGTACTTC. Amino acid sequence: CASSWGRGAYEQYF. The rearrangement links TRBV5-8 to TRBJ2-7; 8 bases fit TRBD2. Trimming removed 3 bases from V and 2 bases from J; junction bases left unmatched: 4. The germline V gene has CDR1 SGHTS and CDR2 YDEGEE. This CDR3 contains 14 residues.

The CDR3 nucleotides read TGTGCCAGCAGTTTATCCGGGTCGCCCACTGAAGCTTTCTTT. Translation gives CASSLSGSPTEAFF. The chain employs TRBV6-2 or TRBV6-3 and TRBJ1-1; D gene unclear. V lost 4 bases, J lost 4 bases, and 13 bases lay in between. The CDR3 is made up of 14 amino acids. Germline CDR1 is MNHEY and CDR2 is SVGEGT.

This clone has only one observation. The chain recombines TRBV10-2 with TRBJ1-6, with D maybe TRBD1 (5 bases). Between the trimmed V and J ends, which lost 3 bases and 10 bases, there was a span of 16 bases. The CDR3 runs to 15 residues. Germline V gene data show CDR1 as WSHSY and CDR2 as SAAADI. DNA for the CDR3: TGCGCCAGCAGTGATCAGGACACGTTAGAGTCACCCCTCCACTTT. It yields the protein CASSDQDTLESPLHF.

The V call is TRBV11-1, the J call TRBJ2-7; D not resolved. In germline, CDR1 is SGHAT, CDR2 FQDESV (reference sequence). This CDR3 region has 13 residues. Trimming left V 2 bases short and J 2 bases short, with 7 bases between. The CDR3 loop reads CASSLSGPYEQYF. CDR3 in DNA: TGTGCCAGCAGCTTATCGGGTCCCTACGAGCAGTACTTC.

The chain links TRBV7-3 to TRBJ2-5; no firm D call. Trimming pared 0 bases from V and 5 bases from J, leaving 10 bases between. Germline V gene sequence: CDR1 SGHTA, CDR2 FQGTGA. The CDR3 runs 14 residues. The CDR3 region is CASSLTPGYETQYF. In DNA form, the CDR3 reads TGTGCCAGCAGCTTAACGCCGGGCTACGAGACCCAGTACTTC. Full variable domain (missing parts from reference TRBV7-3 and TRBJ2-5): GAGVSQTPSNKVTEKGKYVELRCDPISGHTALYWYRQSLGQGPEFLIYFQGTGAADDSGLPNDRFFAVRPEGSVSTLKIQRTERGDSAVYLCASSLTPGYETQYFGPGTRLLVL.